These 22 T cell receptor beta chains were sequenced from one sample in a study of blood T cell repertoires in COVID-19 (dated by TCRdb to 2020 to 2022). The library was generated by the immunoSEQ multiplex PCR assay. TCRdb provides this immuneACCESS table in a form limited to in-frame rearrangements. Some clones are lacking; in checked studies, under half of them reflect an unresolved V gene, and why the rest are absent is not known. Within this sample are more than 200,000 clones, with 88% of them counted one time only. The top ten constitute roughly 0.7% of the sample. The sequenced sample consisted of peripheral blood. These receptors all stem from a man between 35 and 55 years old with acute or convalescent COVID-19.

The V call is TRBV12-2, the J call TRBJ2-7; the D call TRBD2 from the table was never checked on the DNA. TRBV12-2 corresponds to a pseudogene. This CDR3 has 15 residues. CDR3 nucleotide sequence: TGTGCAAGTCGCCCGCTAGCGGGAGGGTCCTACGAGCAGTACTTC. It translates to CASRPLAGGSYEQYF.

The chain recombines TRBV5-1 with TRBJ2-3; perhaps TRBD1 as D (5 bases). The V end was cut by 7 bases, the J end by 1 base, with 10 bases between. Germline loops: CDR1 SGHRS, CDR2 YFSETQ. There are 13 residues in the CDR3. CDR3 nucleotide sequence: TGCGCCAGCCTTAAAGGGGGCACAGATACGCAGTATTTT. This encodes CASLKGGTDTQYF.

The rearrangement links TRBV5-1 to TRBJ2-7; a weak D match, TRBD2 (5 bases). The CDR3 extends over 13 amino acids. Trimming shortened V by 4 bases and J by 5 bases, and 13 bases separated the two germline ends. Per germline, CDR1 SGHRS and CDR2 YFSETQ. CDR3 nucleotide sequence: TGCGCCAGCAGCCGGAGGCCCCAAGACGAGCAGTACTTC. This sequence encodes CASSRRPQDEQYF.

The chain uses TRBV2 and TRBJ2-7; D perhaps matches TRBD1 (7 bases). Between the trimmed V and J ends, which lost 6 bases and 2 bases, there was a span of 17 bases. The CDR3 runs to 15 residues. Per the germline V gene, CDR1 is SNHLY and CDR2 is FYNNEI. For the CDR3, the DNA is TGTGCCAGCAGGGCAGCACGGAGGGGGCCCTACGAGCAGTACTTC. It yields the protein CASRAARRGPYEQYF.

The CDR3 here is CASSINRDRTDTQYF. The CDR3 nucleotides are TGTGCCAGCAGCATAAACAGGGATCGAACAGATACGCAGTATTTT. The V and J genes are TRBV21-1 and TRBJ2-3; no DNA check was done on the table's D call, TRBD1. TRBV21-1 constitutes a pseudogene. The CDR3 covers 15 residues.

The chain links TRBV14 to TRBJ2-7; D is unclear. The V gene's germline CDR1 is SGHDN and CDR2 FVKESK. Trimming took off 1 base at V and 6 bases at J, with 7 bases between the two ends. This CDR3 comprises 12 residues. In nucleotides, the CDR3 is TGTGCCAGCAGCCAAGGTTGGGCCGAGCAGTACTTC. Translation: CASSQGWAEQYF.

The rearrangement joins TRBV3-1 (or the pseudogene TRBV3-2) to TRBJ2-2; D is uncertain. This CDR3 has 13 amino acids. Trimming took 2 bases from V and 6 from J, leaving 7 bases between them. The germline V gene has CDR1 LGHDT and CDR2 YNNKEL (reference sequence). This CDR3 reads CASSQLAPGELFF. For the CDR3, the DNA is TGTGCCAGCAGCCAATTAGCCCCCGGGGAGCTGTTTTTT.

The chain has TRBV27 and TRBJ1-4, with D possibly being TRBD1 (6 bases). This CDR3 region has 14 residues. Per germline, CDR1 MNHEY and CDR2 SMNVEV (reference sequence). Trimming removed 3 bases from V and 5 bases from J, with 10 bases in between. The CDR3 here is CASSFQGTNEKLFF. The CDR3, as DNA: TGTGCCAGCAGTTTCCAGGGGACGAATGAAAAACTGTTTTTT.

V gene TRBV19 combines with J gene TRBJ2-7; 7 bases match TRBD2. Per the germline V gene, CDR1 is LNHDA and CDR2 is SQIVND (reference sequence). This CDR3 is built from 14 residues. V lost 5 bases to trimming and J lost 1 base; unmatched junction nucleotides: 5. The CDR3 region is CASSPPGLSYEQYF. The CDR3 bases are TGTGCCAGTAGTCCCCCGGGACTATCCTACGAGCAGTACTTC.

V and J are TRBV5-1 and TRBJ2-5, with D possibly matching TRBD1 (6 bases). The germline V gene has CDR1 SGHRS and CDR2 YFSETQ. There are 14 residues in the CDR3. V was cut by 7 bases and J by 2 bases, with 15 bases left in between. CDR3 amino acids: CASSEAGQQETQYF. The CDR3 DNA follows: TGCGCCAGCTCCGAAGCCGGACAGCAAGAGACCCAGTACTTC.

This clone has only one observation. The chain recombines TRBV30 with TRBJ2-4, with D possibly matching TRBD1 (5 bases). Germline V gives CDR1 GTSNPN, CDR2 SVGIG (reference sequence). This CDR3 has 12 residues. Trimming removed 0 bases from V and 8 bases from J, with 8 bases in between. The DNA for the CDR3 is TGTGCCTGGAGTGTACAAGGGGACATTCAGTACTTC. It specifies CAWSVQGDIQYF.

The chain has TRBV30 and TRBJ1-2, with TRBD1 matching 8 bases. The J segment lost 7 bases and the V segment lost 2 bases, leaving 9 bases of the junction unmatched. CDR3 length equals 14 residues. Germline loops: CDR1 GTSNPN, CDR2 SVGIG (reference sequence). The CDR3 protein is CAWSRQGAWVGYTF. The CDR3 coding sequence is TGTGCCTGGAGTCGGCAGGGGGCGTGGGTTGGCTACACCTTC.

The table lists this clone with a count of one. This chain joins TRBV18 and TRBJ1-4; D may be TRBD1 (6 bases). Trimming stripped 3 bases from V and 3 bases from J, with 11 bases between. Germline CDR1 is KGHSH and CDR2 is LQKENI. The CDR3 consists of 15 residues. This chain's CDR3 is CASSPQGPANEKLFF. CDR3 nucleotide sequence: TGTGCCAGCTCACCGCAGGGGCCGGCTAATGAAAAACTGTTTTTT.

This clone was recorded only once. The chain carries TRBV4-2 and TRBJ2-1; D uncertain. Trimming pared 0 bases from V and 12 bases from J, leaving 15 bases between. The CDR3 contains 14 residues. Germline CDR1 reads LGHNA; CDR2 reads YNFKEQ. The CDR3 sequence is CASSQDPRMSGQFF. The CDR3 DNA reads as TGTGCCAGCAGCCAAGATCCCCGTATGAGTGGGCAGTTCTTC.

This chain connects TRBV6-1 to TRBJ2-7; 10 bases are a match to TRBD2. Germline V gene sequence: CDR1 MNHNS, CDR2 SASEGT. CDR3 length: 16 amino acids. The junction had 6 bases not matched to a gene; V was cut back by 4 bases and J by 0 bases. The DNA of the CDR3 is TGTGCCAGCAGTGCAACTAGCGGGATTATCTCCTACGAGCAGTACTTC. Translated: CASSATSGIISYEQYF.

The chain recombines TRBV19 with TRBJ2-7; 7 bases are shared with TRBD1. The V and J ends lost 5 bases and 5 bases, in that order; junction bases with no gene match: 6. This CDR3 spans 13 amino acids. Germline V gene data show CDR1 as LNHDA and CDR2 as SQIVND (reference sequence). CDR3 amino acids: CASSPGRGNEQYF. For the CDR3, the DNA is TGTGCCAGTAGTCCCGGCAGGGGGAACGAGCAGTACTTC. Based on the CDR3 plus reference TRBV19 and TRBJ2-7, the full variable domain is DGGITQSPKYLFRKEGQNVTLSCEQNLNHDAMYWYRQDPGQGLRLIYYSQIVNDFQKGDIAEGYSVSREKKESFPLTVTSAQKNPTAFYLCASSPGRGNEQYFGPGTRLTVT.

The chain carries TRBV3-1 (or the pseudogene TRBV3-2) and TRBJ1-2; TRBD1 agrees at 7 bases. Germline V CDR1 and CDR2: LGHDT, YNNKEL (reference sequence). Germline trimming cut 5 bases from V and 8 bases from J; bases unmatched to any gene: 5. The CDR3 runs to 12 residues. CDR3 nucleotide sequence: TGTGCCAGCAGCAGGGGGCAAGTGGGCTACACCTTC. This translates into CASSRGQVGYTF.

The chain is built from TRBV3-1 (or the pseudogene TRBV3-2) and TRBJ2-3; 9 bases align to TRBD2. Germline CDR1 reads LGHDT; CDR2 reads YNNKEL (reference sequence). Trimming removed 5 bases from V and 1 base from J; junction bases left unmatched: 10. This CDR3 spans 17 amino acids. The CDR3 here is CASSSEGGGAGTDTQYF. The CDR3 region has the DNA TGTGCCAGCAGCTCGGAGGGCGGGGGGGCCGGCACAGATACGCAGTATTTT.

The V and J genes are TRBV6-4 and TRBJ1-4; D gene unclear. Trimming took 6 bases from V and 5 from J, leaving 19 bases between them. Germline lookup yields CDR1 MRHNA and CDR2 SNTAGT. This CDR3 has 16 amino acids. This CDR3 reads CASSVGPPRVNEKLFF. The CDR3 DNA follows: TGTGCCAGCAGCGTTGGCCCCCCCCGGGTGAATGAAAAACTGTTTTTT.

The chain carries TRBV10-3 and TRBJ2-7, with 7 nucleotides matching TRBD1. Looked up from germline, CDR1 is ENHRY and CDR2 is SYGVKD. The CDR3 has 14 residues. V was pared by 6 bases and J by 1 base, with 6 bases of the junction left unmatched. CDR3 amino acids: CAIRKTQGSYEQYF. In DNA, the CDR3 is TGTGCCATCAGGAAGACACAGGGGTCCTACGAGCAGTACTTC.

As DNA, the CDR3 is TGTGCCAGCAGTTTATCGGGCCCCTATGGCTACACCTTC. Translated, it gives CASSLSGPYGYTF. The chain employs TRBV27 and TRBJ1-2, with unresolved D. There are 13 residues in the CDR3. The V and J ends lost 0 bases and 4 bases respectively, with 6 bases between them. Germline V lookup: CDR1 MNHEY, CDR2 SMNVEV (reference sequence).

This clone has only a few counts. V is TRBV28 and J is TRBJ1-4; TRBD1 agrees at 9 bases. The germline CDR1 and CDR2 sequences are MDHEN and SYDVKM. This CDR3 region has 14 residues. Trimming removed 6 bases from V and 6 bases from J; junction bases left unmatched: 5. The CDR3 region has the DNA TGTGCCAGCAGAACGGGACAGGGCCATGAAAAACTGTTTTTT. Translated, it gives CASRTGQGHEKLFF. Variable domain in full (rest from reference TRBV28 and TRBJ1-4): DVKVTQSSRYLVKRTGEKVFLECVQDMDHENMFWYRQDPGLGLRLIYFSYDVKMKEKGDIPEGYSVSREKKERFSLILESASTNQTSMYLCASRTGQGHEKLFFGSGTQLSVL.